This TCR beta chain was recovered during a study of T-cell memory formation after mild COVID-19. For the study at large: Among the donors, TCR clusters were largely specific to each donor. Findings of the study overall: Cross-reactive memory appears to have joined, as suggested by some responding clones showing up in pre-infection memory. The study found contracting CD4+ clones mainly in CM and EM and contracting CD8+ clones in EMRA.

After 5'RACE with constant-segment primers, TCR alpha and TCR beta cDNA libraries carrying sample barcodes and UMIs were obtained. TCRdb called the 5' RACE reads again in MiXCR, with one record for every CDR3 protein. The profile shows approximately 260,000 distinct CDR3 sequences, more than 15% of them singletons. Trimming took off 0 bases at V and 5 bases at J, with 13 bases between the two ends. The CDR3 has 15 residues. The germline CDR1 and CDR2 sequences are MNHEY and SVGAGI. This clonotype was observed a handful of times. Its target is not known. The rearrangement uses TRBV6-5 and TRBJ1-1; D call uncertain. The sample taken for sequencing was PBMCs or a T cell subset sorted from them (not recorded which). The receptor was isolated from a man aged 18 to 29 who had mild COVID-19 (a few samples of this study predate the infection). Cell type and time point are not known. This CDR3 is CASSYSWQLGTEAFF. The CDR3 nucleotides are TGTGCCAGCAGTTACTCGTGGCAGTTGGGGACTGAAGCTTTCTTT.